These 7 T cell receptor delta chains originate from one sample sequenced in a study of γδ T cells in repeated Plasmodium falciparum infection. TCRdb re-analyzed the multiplex PCR reads via CATT. The sample records tens of thousands of delta-chain clones, 0.75% to 1% being singletons. Flow sorting of PBMC yielded separate Vgamma9/Vdelta2+ and Vdelta2-negative gammadelta T cell populations for bulk repertoire analysis. Sequenced sample: gamma-delta T cells from blood. The receptors derive from a pool of human donors (malaria-infected and uninfected, not separated).

A remark on this clone: The protein recorded in TCRdb matches a much larger clone and deviates from this DNA's translation at residue 26, suggesting a read error; the protein here is obtained by translating the DNA. A V gene of TRDV1 was called, but no J gene was assigned; TRDD3 is the table's D call and was not checked against the DNA. Germline V gene sequence: CDR1 TSWWSYY, CDR2 QGS. This CDR3 has 27 amino acids. The CDR3 sequence is CALGESGPRSILDWGIPSERYTDKLTF. The CDR3 nucleotides read TGTGCTCTTGGGGAAAGTGGCCCGAGATCGATTCTTGACTGGGGGATACCATCAGAGCGGTACACCGATAAACTCACCTTT.

The chain carries TRDV2 and TRDJ3; TRDD3 agrees at 11 bases. The J gene, missing from TCRdb, was assigned here through DNA to germline matching. With 0 bases clipped from V and 0 bases from J, the junction kept 9 bases outside the gene matches. This CDR3 comprises 21 residues. Germline CDR1 GEAIGNYY, CDR2 EKD. The CDR3 DNA sequence: TGTGCCTGTGACACCATCAATCCTGGGGGATACAGCTCCTGGGACACCCGACAGATGTTTTTC. Its translation: CACDTINPGGYSSWDTRQMFF.

A note on this clone: A far larger clone is one base from this, pointing to a likely read error. Other DNA sequences of this sample code for an identical CDR3. J is TRDJ2 and V is TRDV2, with 9 nucleotides matching TRDD3. Germline CDR1 GEAIGNYY, CDR2 EKD. The CDR3 covers 20 residues. CDR3 amino acids: CACDTAYWGTATSLTAQLFF. CDR3 DNA sequence: TGTGCCTGTGACACTGCCTACTGGGGGACGGCCACCTCTTTGACGGCACAACTCTTCTTT.

For this clone: This DNA translates differently at residue 13 from the TCRdb protein, which is that of a much larger clone; a read error is likely, and the protein shown is the DNA's own translation. The V call is TRDV1, the J call TRDJ1; TRDD2 aligns across 7 bases. The J gene was missing in TCRdb and was found by matching the end of the DNA to germline. The length of the CDR3 is 19 residues. Looked up from germline, CDR1 is TSWWSYY and CDR2 is QGS. Trimming took 5 bases from V and 1 from J; bases not matched to a gene: 19. CDR3 protein: CALGTSIPTVWECTDKLIF. As DNA, the CDR3 is TGTGCTCTTGGGACCTCTATTCCTACAGTGTGGGAGTGCACCGATAAACTCATCTTT.

There are a few counts of this clone. The mismatch at residue 19 between this DNA's translation and the TCRdb protein of a much larger clone likely reflects a read error; the protein shown is translated from the DNA. The genes are TRDV1 and TRDJ1; 8 bases match TRDD3. Germline V CDR1 and CDR2: TSWWSYY, QGS. The CDR3 runs to 21 residues. The CDR3 bases are TGTGCTCTTGGGGAAAGGATCCGACCTGGGGGACTCTCACAGTACACCGATAAACCCATCTTT. This encodes CALGERIRPGGLSQYTDKPIF.

This clone was seen at least ten times. The protein in TCRdb stems from a much larger clone and differs at residue 12 from this DNA's translation, likely a read error; here the protein is translated from the DNA. This chain links TRDV1 with TRDJ1; D possibly corresponds to TRDD3 (6 bases). This CDR3 has 17 residues. The V gene's germline CDR1 is TSWWSYY and CDR2 QGS. Trimming shortened V by 5 bases and J by 3 bases, and 22 bases separated the two germline ends. The CDR3 DNA sequence: TGTGCTCTTGGGTCAATTCGAGGGTGGGGGGTCGCCGATAAACTCATCTTT. Protein sequence: CALGSIRGWGVADKLIF.

On this clone itself: TCRdb attributes to this sequence the protein of a much larger clone, which differs from the DNA translation at residue 19; a read error is likely, and the protein displayed is translated from the DNA. The chain has TRDV1 and TRDJ3, with 11 nucleotides matching TRDD3. CDR3 size: 22 residues. The germline gives CDR1 TSWWSYY, CDR2 QGS. The CDR3 loop reads CALGRTWGIRVSSSWDTRRMFF. CDR3 in DNA: TGTGCTCTTGGGCGAACGTGGGGGATACGCGTTTCGAGCTCCTGGGACACCCGACGGATGTTTTTC.